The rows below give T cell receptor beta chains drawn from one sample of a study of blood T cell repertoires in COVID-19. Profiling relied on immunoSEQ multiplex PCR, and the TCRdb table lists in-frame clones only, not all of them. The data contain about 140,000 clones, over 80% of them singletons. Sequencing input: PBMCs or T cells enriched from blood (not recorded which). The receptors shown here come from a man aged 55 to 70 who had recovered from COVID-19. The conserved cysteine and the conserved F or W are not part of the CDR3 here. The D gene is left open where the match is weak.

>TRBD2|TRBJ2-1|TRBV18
ASSPRPGTSGSADNEQF
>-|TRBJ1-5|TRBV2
ASSEQGREQPQH
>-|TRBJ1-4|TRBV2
ASTRRQTNEKLF
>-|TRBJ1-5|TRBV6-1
ASSDWGLSNQPQH
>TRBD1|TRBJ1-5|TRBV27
ASSLQTGDQPQH
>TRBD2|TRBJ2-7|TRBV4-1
ASSLSGTSGTRSSYEQY
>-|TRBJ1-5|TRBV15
ATSRDPQGLQPQH
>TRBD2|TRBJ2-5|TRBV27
ASRGRSGGIRETQY
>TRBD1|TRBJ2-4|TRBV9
ASSVAGTGGVGKNIQY
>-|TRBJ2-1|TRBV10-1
ASSEGGSVGEQF
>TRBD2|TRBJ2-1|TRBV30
AWRAGGGQF
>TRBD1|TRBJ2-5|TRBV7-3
ASSRTGQGETQY
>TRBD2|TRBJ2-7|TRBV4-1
ASSQNFGEGWEQY
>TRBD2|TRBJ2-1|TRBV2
ASTSLAGAYNEQF
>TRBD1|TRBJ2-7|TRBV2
ASRAGTGVEEQY
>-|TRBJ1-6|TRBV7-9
ASSLDGQLNSPLH
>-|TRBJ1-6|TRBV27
ASSLSTVNSPLH
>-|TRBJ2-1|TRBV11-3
ASSLVSDSPNEQF
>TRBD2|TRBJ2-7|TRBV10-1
ASSESGLGRDEQY
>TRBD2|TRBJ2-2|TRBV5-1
ASRKGLAGASNTGELF
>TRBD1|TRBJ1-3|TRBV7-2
ASSTRDRRSSGNTIY
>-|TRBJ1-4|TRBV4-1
ASSQVREKLF
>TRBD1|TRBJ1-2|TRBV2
ASNKRTGDGYT
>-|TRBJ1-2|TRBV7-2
ASSLGQKNYGYT
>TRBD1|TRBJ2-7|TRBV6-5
ASSKPGQGANEQY
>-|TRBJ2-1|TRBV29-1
SVEAGQPYNEQF